The 13 T cell receptor beta chains in this list originate from one sample, sequenced in a study of blood T cells in healthy people across ages. A J-beta primer mix and a sample-barcoded 5' primer were used in a second PCR of roughly 7 to 12 cycles. TCRdb called the 5' RACE reads again in MiXCR, with one record for every CDR3 protein. The sample has about 930,000 distinct CDR3 sequences, under 35% seen once. The data also belong to a second study, concerning T cells of mothers and their children.

The sequenced sample was blood. The source is a woman aged 40 to 49 in good health.

Ten or more counts support this clonotype. This sequence joins TRBV25-1 and TRBJ2-5; 9 bases are shared with TRBD1. Trimming took 3 bases from V and 10 from J; bases not matched to a gene: 12. The CDR3 consists of 15 residues. CDR1 is MGHDK, CDR2 SYGVNS, per germline. The CDR3 DNA sequence: TGTGCCAGCAGTGAGGGGGGACAGGGCTCGTCTGACCAGTACTTC. Protein: CASSEGGQGSSDQYF.

This clonotype was seen at least ten times. CDR3 bases: TGCAGCGTATGGGACAGAAACTATGGCTACACCTTC. Residues: CSVWDRNYGYTF. This rearrangement joins TRBV29-1 to TRBJ1-2; 7 nucleotides match TRBD1. Trimming removed 6 bases from V and 2 bases from J; junction bases left unmatched: 3. The CDR3 extends over 12 amino acids. The germline V gene encodes CDR1 SQVTM and CDR2 ANQGSEA. Based on the CDR3 plus reference TRBV29-1 and TRBJ1-2, the full variable domain is SAVISQKPSRDICQRGTSLTIQCQVDSQVTMMFWYRQQPGQSLTLIATANQGSEATYESGFVIDKFPISRPNLTFSTLTVSNMSPEDSSIYLCSVWDRNYGYTFGSGTRLTVV.

There are many counts of this clonotype. The DNA of the CDR3 is TGTGCCAGCAGCTTAGCGGCAGGGACAAACACTGAAGCTTTCTTT. It is translated as CASSLAAGTNTEAFF. This chain joins TRBV7-2 and TRBJ1-1; the D gene is possibly TRBD1 (6 bases). The CDR3 is made up of 15 amino acids. Germline values: CDR1 SGHTA, CDR2 FQGNSA. Trimming shortened V by 0 bases and J by 2 bases, and 10 bases separated the two germline ends.

Of note for this clonotype: One end of the junction fails to match germline, which may point to a read error. The V call is TRBV24-1, the J call TRBJ2-4; 7 bases match TRBD1. This CDR3 is built from 16 residues. The germline CDR1 and CDR2 sequences are KGHDR and SFDVKD. CDR3 in amino acids: CTTSDFNRGGINEQYF. The CDR3 coding sequence is TGTACCACCAGTGATTTCAACAGGGGTGGAATCAATGAGCAGTACTTC.

V usage is TRBV5-1 and J usage is TRBJ1-2; tentative D call: TRBD1 (5 bases). With 0 bases removed from V and 0 bases from J, the gap between germline ends came to 12 bases. The CDR3 is 16 residues long. Germline loops: CDR1 SGHRS, CDR2 YFSETQ. The CDR3 nucleotides read TGCGCCAGCAGCTTGGTGCAGGGTGCCTCTAACTATGGCTACACCTTC. The encoded protein is CASSLVQGASNYGYTF.

The table lists this clonotype with a few counts. For the CDR3, the DNA is TGTGCCAGCAGCCCCGCGGGAGGGGAGCCCCAGCATTTT. Protein: CASSPAGGEPQHF. The chain joins TRBV25-1 to TRBJ1-5, with D possibly matching TRBD1 (5 bases). The germline gives CDR1 MGHDK, CDR2 SYGVNS. The CDR3 extends over 13 amino acids. V lost 6 bases and J 8 bases, leaving 14 bases between the germline ends.

This clonotype was counted at least ten times. The rearrangement uses TRBV3-1 and TRBJ2-3; TRBD2 is a possible D gene (5 bases). Between the trimmed V and J ends, which lost 3 bases and 6 bases, there was a span of 13 bases. The CDR3 has 14 amino acids. Germline V gene data show CDR1 as LGHDT and CDR2 as YNNKEL (reference sequence). CDR3: CASSQPPRGDTQYF. In nucleotides, the CDR3 is TGTGCCAGCAGCCAGCCCCCGAGAGGGGATACGCAGTATTTT.

The CDR3 sequence is CASSQRDIIYGYTF. In DNA, the CDR3 is TGTGCCAGCAGCCAGAGGGACATCATCTATGGCTACACCTTC. The chain employs TRBV11-2 and TRBJ1-2, with D tentatively TRBD1 (6 bases). Germline V CDR1 and CDR2: SGHAT, FQNNGV. Trimming took 5 bases from V and 4 from J, leaving 14 bases between them. CDR3 length: 14 amino acids.

The rearrangement uses TRBV20-1 and TRBJ2-7, with 8 bases aligning to TRBD1. Germline V gives CDR1 DFQATT, CDR2 SNEGSKA (reference sequence). CDR3 length equals 12 residues. Losses at the gene ends were 5 bases for V and 1 base for J; bases not matched to a gene: 1. The CDR3 loop reads CSAWTGSYEQYF. The DNA of the CDR3 is TGCAGTGCTTGGACAGGGTCCTACGAGCAGTACTTC.

Regarding this clonotype: The junction and the germline gene differ at one end; a read error may be behind it. The gene calls are TRBV7-2 and TRBJ2-1; TRBD2 is a possible D gene (6 bases). Looked up from germline, CDR1 is SGHTA and CDR2 is FQGNSA. This CDR3 comprises 15 residues. Here the CDR3 reads CANSLGGASVNEQFF. In nucleotides, the CDR3 is TGTGCCAACAGCTTAGGCGGGGCTAGCGTGAATGAGCAGTTCTTC. The full variable domain, rest sourced from reference TRBV7-2 and TRBJ2-1, is GAGVSQSPSNKVTEKGKDVELRCDPISGHTALYWYRQSLGQGLEFLIYFQGNSAPDKSGLPSDRFSAERTGGSVSTLTIQRTQQEDSAVYLCANSLGGASVNEQFFGPGTRLTVL.

This clonotype was picked up a small number of times. The chain employs TRBV24-1 and TRBJ1-2, with D perhaps matching TRBD1 (5 bases). The CDR3 contains 13 residues. Trimming cost V 5 bases and J 6 bases, with 12 bases left between them. Per germline, CDR1 KGHDR and CDR2 SFDVKD. This CDR3 reads CATSGGRVDGYTF. The DNA of the CDR3 is TGTGCCACCAGTGGGGGCAGGGTGGATGGCTACACCTTC.

This clonotype was observed a few times. The rearrangement joins TRBV5-1 to TRBJ2-1, with 10 nucleotides matching TRBD2. The V segment lost 1 base and the J segment 8 bases; nucleotides outside the gene matches: 6. Germline V gives CDR1 SGHRS, CDR2 YFSETQ. CDR3 size: 15 residues. This CDR3 is CASSLSASGSYEQFF. In nucleotides, the CDR3 is TGCGCCAGCAGCTTGTCAGCTAGCGGGAGTTATGAGCAGTTCTTC.

This clonotype was recorded at least ten times. A junction end diverges from the germline sequence, so it may reflect a read error. The CDR3 nucleotides are TGTGCTAGCAGCCTTAGCGGGGGAGTGGATACGCAGTATTTT. This gives the protein CASSLSGGVDTQYF. This sequence joins TRBV7-7 and TRBJ2-3, with TRBD2 matching 9 bases. The CDR3 has 14 amino acids. The germline gives CDR1 SSHAT, CDR2 FNYEAQ (reference sequence).